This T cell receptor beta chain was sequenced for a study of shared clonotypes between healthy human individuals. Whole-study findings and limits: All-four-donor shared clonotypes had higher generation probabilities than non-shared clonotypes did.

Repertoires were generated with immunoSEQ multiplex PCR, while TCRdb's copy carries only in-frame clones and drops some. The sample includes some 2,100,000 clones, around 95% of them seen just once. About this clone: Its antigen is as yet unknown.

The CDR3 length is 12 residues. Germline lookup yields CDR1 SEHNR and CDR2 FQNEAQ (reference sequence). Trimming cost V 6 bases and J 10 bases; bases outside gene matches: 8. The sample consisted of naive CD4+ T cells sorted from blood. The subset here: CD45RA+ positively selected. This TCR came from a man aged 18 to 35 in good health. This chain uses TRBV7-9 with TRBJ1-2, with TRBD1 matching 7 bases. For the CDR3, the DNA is TGTGCCAGCAGTTTACAGGGGAGAATCTACACCTTC. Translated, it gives CASSLQGRIYTF.